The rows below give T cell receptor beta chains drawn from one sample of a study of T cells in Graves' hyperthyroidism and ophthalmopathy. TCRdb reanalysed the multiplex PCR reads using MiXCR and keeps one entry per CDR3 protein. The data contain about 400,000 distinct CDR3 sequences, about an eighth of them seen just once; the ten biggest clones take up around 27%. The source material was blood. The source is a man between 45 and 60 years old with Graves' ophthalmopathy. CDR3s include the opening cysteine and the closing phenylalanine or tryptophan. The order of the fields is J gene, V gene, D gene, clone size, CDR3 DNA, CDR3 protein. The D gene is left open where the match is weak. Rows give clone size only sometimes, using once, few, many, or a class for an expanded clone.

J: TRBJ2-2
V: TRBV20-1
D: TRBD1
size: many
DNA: TGCAGTGCTAGCGGGACAGGGAGGCACCCGACGAACACCGGGGAGCTGTTTTTT
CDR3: CSASGTGRHPTNTGELFF

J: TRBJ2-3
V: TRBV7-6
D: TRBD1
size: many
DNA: TGTGCCAGCAGCTGGAGGGCCGGGACAGGGACCACAGATACGCAGTATTTT
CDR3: CASSWRAGTGTTDTQYF

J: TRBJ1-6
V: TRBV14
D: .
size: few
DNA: TGTGCCAGCAGCCACAGCTCCTATAATTCACCCCTCCACTTT
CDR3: CASSHSSYNSPLHF

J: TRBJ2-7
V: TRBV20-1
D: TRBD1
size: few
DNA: TGCAGTGCTCCGGGACAGGACACCTACGAGCAGTACTTC
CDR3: CSAPGQDTYEQYF

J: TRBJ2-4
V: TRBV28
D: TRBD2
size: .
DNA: TGTGCCAGCAGCCTCCGGGGGGGGGCGCTTATACGACACATTCAGTACTTC
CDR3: CASSLRGGALIRHIQYF

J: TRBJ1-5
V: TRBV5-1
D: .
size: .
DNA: TGCGCCAGCAAGCCCGGGAATAGCAATCAGCCCCAGCATTTT
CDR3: CASKPGNSNQPQHF

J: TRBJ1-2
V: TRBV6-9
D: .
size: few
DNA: TGTGCCAGCAGTTACGATCGTTATGGCTACACCTTC
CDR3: CASSYDRYGYTF

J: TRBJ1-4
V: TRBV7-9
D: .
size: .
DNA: TGTGCCAGCAGCCCAGGCTATAATGAAAAACTGTTTTTT
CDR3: CASSPGYNEKLFF

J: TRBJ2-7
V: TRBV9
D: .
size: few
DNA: TGTGCCAGCAGCGTAGCTTTGACTAGCGAGCAGTACTTC
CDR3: CASSVALTSEQYF

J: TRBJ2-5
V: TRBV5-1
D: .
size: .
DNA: TGCGCCAGCAGCCCCTGGGGTCTTAACAGGGGAGGAAAAGAGACCCAGTACTTC
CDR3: CASSPWGLNRGGKETQYF

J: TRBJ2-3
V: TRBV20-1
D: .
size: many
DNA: TGCAGTGCTAACCTCATAGCATCAGATACGCAGTATTTT
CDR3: CSANLIASDTQYF

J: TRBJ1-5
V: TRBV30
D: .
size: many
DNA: TGTGCCTGGAGTGAGCAGAGCAATCAGCCCCAGCATTTT
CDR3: CAWSEQSNQPQHF

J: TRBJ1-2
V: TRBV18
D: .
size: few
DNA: TGTGCCAGCTCACCGGGGGTCGGAGGCCTCTATGGCTACACCTTC
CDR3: CASSPGVGGLYGYTF

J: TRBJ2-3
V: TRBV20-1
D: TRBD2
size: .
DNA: TGCAGTGCCAACGCCGGGACTAGCGGGAGTGATACGCAGTATTTT
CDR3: CSANAGTSGSDTQYF

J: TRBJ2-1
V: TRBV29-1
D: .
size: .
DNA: TGCAGCGTTGAAGATTCGGCGGGACCCCCGGATGAGCAGTTCTTC
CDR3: CSVEDSAGPPDEQFF

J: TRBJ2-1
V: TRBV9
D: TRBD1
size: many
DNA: TGTGCCAGCAGCGTAGGGACAGGGGTTTTGGGGGGCTCCTACAATGAGCAGTTCTTC
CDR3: CASSVGTGVLGGSYNEQFF

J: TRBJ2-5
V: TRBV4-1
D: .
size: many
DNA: TGCGCCAGCAGCCAAATGTCCGGCACCCAGTACTTC
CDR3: CASSQMSGTQYF

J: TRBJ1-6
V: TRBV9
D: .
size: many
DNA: TGTGCCAGCAGCAGACTGGAGGGGAATTCACCCCTCCACTTT
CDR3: CASSRLEGNSPLHF

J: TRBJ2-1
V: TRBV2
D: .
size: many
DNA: TGTGCCAGCAGTGTAAGGCAGCTAAGTGCGTTCGGTGAGCAGTTCTTC
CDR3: CASSVRQLSAFGEQFF

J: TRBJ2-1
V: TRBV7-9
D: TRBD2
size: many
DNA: TGTGCCAGCAGCCCCACTCCCATACTAGCGGGAGTTGAGGGGAGTCGCAATGAGCAGTTCTTC
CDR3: CASSPTPILAGVEGSRNEQFF

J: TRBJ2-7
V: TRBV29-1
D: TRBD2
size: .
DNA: TGCAGCGTTAGTAGCGGGTCGAGCTCCTACGAGCAGTACTTC
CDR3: CSVSSGSSSYEQYF

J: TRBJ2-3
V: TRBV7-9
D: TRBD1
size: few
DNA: TGTGCCAGCAGCACATACAGGGGGCTTGGCACAGATACGCAGTATTTT
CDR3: CASSTYRGLGTDTQYF

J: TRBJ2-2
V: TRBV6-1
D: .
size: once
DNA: TGTGCCAGCCTTCCGGACCCAGCCGGGGAGCTGTTTTTT
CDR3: CASLPDPAGELFF

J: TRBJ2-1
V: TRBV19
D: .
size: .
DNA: TGTGCCAGTAGTATTACGGGGAGCTCCTACAATGAGCAGTTCTTC
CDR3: CASSITGSSYNEQFF

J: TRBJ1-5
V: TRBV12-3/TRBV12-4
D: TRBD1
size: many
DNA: TGTGCCAGCAGCCGGGGAGGGGGCCAGCCCCAGCATTTT
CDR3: CASSRGGGQPQHF

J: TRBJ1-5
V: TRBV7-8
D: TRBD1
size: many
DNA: TGTGCCAGCACAGGGGGCTACAATCAGCCCCAGCATTTT
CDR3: CASTGGYNQPQHF

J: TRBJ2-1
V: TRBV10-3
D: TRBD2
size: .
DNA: TGTGCCATCAGTGACACTCCTAGCGGGAGGGCCTACAATGAGCAGTTCTTC
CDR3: CAISDTPSGRAYNEQFF

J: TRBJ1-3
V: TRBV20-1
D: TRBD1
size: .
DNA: TGCAGTGCTAGGGAGGGGACAGGCTCTGGAAACACCATATATTTT
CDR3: CSAREGTGSGNTIYF

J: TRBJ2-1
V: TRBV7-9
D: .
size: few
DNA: TGTGCCAGCAGCCAACCCGGCGGCAATGAGCAGTTCTTC
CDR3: CASSQPGGNEQFF

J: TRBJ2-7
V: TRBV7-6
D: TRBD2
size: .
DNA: TGTGCCAGCAGCTCCCCGGGACTAGCGGGAGGCCCGGCCTACAATGAGCAGTACTTC
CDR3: CASSSPGLAGGPAYNEQYF

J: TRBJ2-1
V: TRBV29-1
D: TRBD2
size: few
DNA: TGCAGCGTTGTCCACGGGACTAGCGGCAATGAGCAGTTCTTC
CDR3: CSVVHGTSGNEQFF

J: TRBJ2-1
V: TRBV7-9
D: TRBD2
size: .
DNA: TGTGCTAGTAGCGGGAGTTTCTCCTACAATGAGCAGTTCTTC
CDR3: CASSGSFSYNEQFF

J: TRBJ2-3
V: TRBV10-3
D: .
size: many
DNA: TGTGCCATCAGTGAACTCCTCACAGATACGCAGTATTTT
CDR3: CAISELLTDTQYF

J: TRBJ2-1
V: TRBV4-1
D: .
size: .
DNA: TGCGCCAGCAGCCAAGAAAGTCCCTACACTGGTCCTTCCTACAATGAGCAGTTCTTC
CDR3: CASSQESPYTGPSYNEQFF

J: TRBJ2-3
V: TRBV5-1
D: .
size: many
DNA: TGCGCCAGCAGCGTAACTGGAAGCACAGATACGCAGTATTTT
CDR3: CASSVTGSTDTQYF

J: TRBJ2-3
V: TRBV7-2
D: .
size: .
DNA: TGTGCCAGCAGCCCAGGGGTACGGCTAGCAGCTGACACAGATACGCAGTATTTT
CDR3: CASSPGVRLAADTDTQYF

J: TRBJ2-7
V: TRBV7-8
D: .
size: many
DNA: TGTGCCAGCAGCTATACAGGTACGGGGTACGAGCAGTACTTC
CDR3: CASSYTGTGYEQYF

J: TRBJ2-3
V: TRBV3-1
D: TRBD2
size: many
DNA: TGTGCCAGCAGCCTACGGACTAGCGGGAGGAGTTCAGATACGCAGTATTTT
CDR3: CASSLRTSGRSSDTQYF

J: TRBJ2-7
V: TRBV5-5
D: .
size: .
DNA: TGTGCCAGCAGCGCGGGCCCCTTCGACGAGCAGTACTTC
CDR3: CASSAGPFDEQYF

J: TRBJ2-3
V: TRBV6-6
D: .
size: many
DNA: TGTGCCAGCAGTTACGGCGTCGGGGTATTGGGCACAGATACGCAGTATTTT
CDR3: CASSYGVGVLGTDTQYF

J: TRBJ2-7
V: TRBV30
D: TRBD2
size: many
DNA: TGTGCCTGGGAAGTTCCCGGGACTACAAGCTACGAGCAGTACTTC
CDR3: CAWEVPGTTSYEQYF

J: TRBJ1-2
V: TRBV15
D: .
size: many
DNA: TGTGCCACCAGCAGAGATTCCGACAACCCTAACTATGGCTACACCTTC
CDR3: CATSRDSDNPNYGYTF

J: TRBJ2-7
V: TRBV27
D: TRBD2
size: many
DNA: TGTGCCAGCGGGACTAGCGCAATCTACGAGCAGTACTTC
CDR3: CASGTSAIYEQYF